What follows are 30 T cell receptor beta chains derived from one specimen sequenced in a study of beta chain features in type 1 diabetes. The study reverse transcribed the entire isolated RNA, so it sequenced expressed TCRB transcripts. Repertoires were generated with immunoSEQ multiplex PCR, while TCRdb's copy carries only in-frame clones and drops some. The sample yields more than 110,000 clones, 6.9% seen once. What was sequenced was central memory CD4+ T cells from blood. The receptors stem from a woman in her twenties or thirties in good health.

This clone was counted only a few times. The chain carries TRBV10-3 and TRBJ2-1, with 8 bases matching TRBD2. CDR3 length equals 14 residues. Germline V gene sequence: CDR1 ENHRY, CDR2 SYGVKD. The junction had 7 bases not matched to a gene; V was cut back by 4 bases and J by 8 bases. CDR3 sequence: CAISAGTSSDEQFF. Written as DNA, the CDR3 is TGTGCCATCAGTGCGGGGACTAGTAGCGATGAGCAGTTCTTC.

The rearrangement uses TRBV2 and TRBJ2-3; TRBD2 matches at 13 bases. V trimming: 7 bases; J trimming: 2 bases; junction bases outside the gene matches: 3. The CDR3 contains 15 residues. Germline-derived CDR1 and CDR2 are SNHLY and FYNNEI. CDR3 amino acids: CASTGTSGDTDTQYF. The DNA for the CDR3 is TGTGCCAGCACTGGGACTAGCGGGGACACAGATACGCAGTATTTT.

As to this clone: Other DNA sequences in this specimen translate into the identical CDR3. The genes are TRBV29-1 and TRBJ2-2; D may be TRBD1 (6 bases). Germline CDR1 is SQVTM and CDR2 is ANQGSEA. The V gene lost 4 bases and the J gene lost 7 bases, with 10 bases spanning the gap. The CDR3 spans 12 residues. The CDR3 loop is CSVGQGHGELFF. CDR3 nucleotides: TGCAGCGTTGGTCAGGGGCACGGGGAGCTGTTTTTT.

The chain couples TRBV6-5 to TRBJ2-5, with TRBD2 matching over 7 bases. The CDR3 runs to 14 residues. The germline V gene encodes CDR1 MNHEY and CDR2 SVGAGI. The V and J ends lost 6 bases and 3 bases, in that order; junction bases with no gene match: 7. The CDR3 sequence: CASRPGTTKETQYF. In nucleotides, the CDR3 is TGTGCCAGCAGACCGGGGACTACAAAAGAGACCCAGTACTTC.

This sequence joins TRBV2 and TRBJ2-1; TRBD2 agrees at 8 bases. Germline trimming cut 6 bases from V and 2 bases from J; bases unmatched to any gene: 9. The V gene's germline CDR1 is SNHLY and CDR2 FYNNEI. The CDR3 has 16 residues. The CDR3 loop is CASRTTSGSPYNEQFF. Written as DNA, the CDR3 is TGTGCCAGCAGGACCACAAGCGGGAGCCCCTACAATGAGCAGTTCTTC.

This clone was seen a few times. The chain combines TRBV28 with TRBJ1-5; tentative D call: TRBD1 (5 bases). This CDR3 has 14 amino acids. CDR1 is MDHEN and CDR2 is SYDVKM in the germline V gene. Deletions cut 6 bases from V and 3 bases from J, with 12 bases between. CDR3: CASRVDRTNQPQHF. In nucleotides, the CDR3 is TGTGCCAGCAGGGTTGACAGAACCAATCAGCCCCAGCATTTT.

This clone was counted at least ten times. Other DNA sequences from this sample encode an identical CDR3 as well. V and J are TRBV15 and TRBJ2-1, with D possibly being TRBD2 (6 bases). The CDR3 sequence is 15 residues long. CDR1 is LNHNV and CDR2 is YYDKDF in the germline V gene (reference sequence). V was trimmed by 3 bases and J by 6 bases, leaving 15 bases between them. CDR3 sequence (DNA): TGTGCCACCAGCAGGGAGACTGGGGGGTTCAATGAGCAGTTCTTC. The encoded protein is CATSRETGGFNEQFF.

CDR3 sequence reads: CASSLPGVETQYF. The CDR3 DNA reads as TGTGCCAGCAGCTTACCGGGAGTAGAGACCCAGTACTTC. This sequence joins TRBV5-6 and TRBJ2-5; possible D gene TRBD2, 6 bases. The CDR3 totals 13 residues. Trimming shortened V by 2 bases and J by 4 bases, and 9 bases separated the two germline ends. Germline V CDR1 and CDR2: SGHDT, YYEEEE.

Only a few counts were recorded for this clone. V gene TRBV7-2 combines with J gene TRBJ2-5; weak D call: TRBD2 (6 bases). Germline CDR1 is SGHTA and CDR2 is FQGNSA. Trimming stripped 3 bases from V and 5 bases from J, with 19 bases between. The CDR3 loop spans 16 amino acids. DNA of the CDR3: TGTGCCAGCAGCTTTGCCCTTGCGGGACCCCGGGAGACCCAGTACTTC. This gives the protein CASSFALAGPRETQYF.

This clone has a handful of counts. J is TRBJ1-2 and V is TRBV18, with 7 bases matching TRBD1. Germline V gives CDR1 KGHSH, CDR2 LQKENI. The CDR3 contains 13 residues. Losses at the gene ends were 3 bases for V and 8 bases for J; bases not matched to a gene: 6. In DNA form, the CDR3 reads TGTGCCAGCTCACCTGAAGGGGGCTGGGGCTACACCTTC. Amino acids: CASSPEGGWGYTF.

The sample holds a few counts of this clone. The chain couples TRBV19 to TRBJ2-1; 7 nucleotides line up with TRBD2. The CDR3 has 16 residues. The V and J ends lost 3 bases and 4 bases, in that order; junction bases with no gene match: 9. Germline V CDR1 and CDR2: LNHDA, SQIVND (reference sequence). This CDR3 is CASSIGSSGRYNEQFF. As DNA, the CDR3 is TGTGCCAGTAGTATCGGGTCTAGCGGACGTTACAATGAGCAGTTCTTC.

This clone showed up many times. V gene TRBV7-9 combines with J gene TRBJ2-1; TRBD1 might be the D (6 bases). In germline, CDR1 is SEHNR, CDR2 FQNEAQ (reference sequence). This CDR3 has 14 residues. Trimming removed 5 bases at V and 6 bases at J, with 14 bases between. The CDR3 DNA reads TGTGCCAGCAGCCCTCTGACAGGTAGCAATGAGCAGTTCTTC. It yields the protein CASSPLTGSNEQFF.

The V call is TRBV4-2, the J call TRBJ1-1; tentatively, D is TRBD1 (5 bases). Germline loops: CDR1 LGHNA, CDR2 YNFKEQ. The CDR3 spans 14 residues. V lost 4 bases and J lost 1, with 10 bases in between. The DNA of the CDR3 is TGTGCCAGCAGCCCGTTGACAGCGAACACTGAAGCTTTCTTT. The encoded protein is CASSPLTANTEAFF.

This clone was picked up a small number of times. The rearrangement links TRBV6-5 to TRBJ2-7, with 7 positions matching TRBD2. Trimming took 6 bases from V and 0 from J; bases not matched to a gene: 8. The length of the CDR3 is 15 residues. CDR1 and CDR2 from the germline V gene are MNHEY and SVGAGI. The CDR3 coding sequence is TGTGCCAGCAGATGGGACTACCGAAACTCCTACGAGCAGTACTTC. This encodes CASRWDYRNSYEQYF.

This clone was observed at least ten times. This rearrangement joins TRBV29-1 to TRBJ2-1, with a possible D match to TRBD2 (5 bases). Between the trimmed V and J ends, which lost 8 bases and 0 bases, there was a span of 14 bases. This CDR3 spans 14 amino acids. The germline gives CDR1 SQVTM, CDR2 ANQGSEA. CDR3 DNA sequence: TGCAGCCTACGACAAGGGAGCTCCTACAATGAGCAGTTCTTC. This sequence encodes CSLRQGSSYNEQFF.

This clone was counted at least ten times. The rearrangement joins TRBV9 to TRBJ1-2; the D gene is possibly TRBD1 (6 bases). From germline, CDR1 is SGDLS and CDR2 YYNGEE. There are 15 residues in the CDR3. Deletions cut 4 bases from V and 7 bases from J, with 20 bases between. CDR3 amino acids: CASSPIGGQLSGYTF. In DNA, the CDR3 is TGTGCCAGCAGCCCGATCGGGGGGCAGCTCAGTGGCTACACCTTC.

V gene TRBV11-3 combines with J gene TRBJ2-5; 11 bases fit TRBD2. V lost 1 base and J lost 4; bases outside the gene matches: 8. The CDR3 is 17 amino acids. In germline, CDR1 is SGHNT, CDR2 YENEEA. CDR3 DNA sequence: TGTGCCAGCAGCTTAGGGGGAACTAGCGGGAGCGGAGAGACCCAGTACTTC. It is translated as CASSLGGTSGSGETQYF.

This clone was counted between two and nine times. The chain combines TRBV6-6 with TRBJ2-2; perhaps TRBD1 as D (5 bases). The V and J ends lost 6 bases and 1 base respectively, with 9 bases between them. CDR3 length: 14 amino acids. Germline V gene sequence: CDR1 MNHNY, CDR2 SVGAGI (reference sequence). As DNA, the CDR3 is TGTGCCAGCAGAGGCGGACAGAACACCGGGGAGCTGTTTTTT. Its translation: CASRGGQNTGELFF.

For the CDR3, the DNA is TGTGCCAGCAGTTTATATGGGACTAGCTATCCGGGAGGGCAGTTCTTC. Translating it yields CASSLYGTSYPGGQFF. The rearrangement uses TRBV28 and TRBJ2-1, with TRBD2 matching 9 bases. Germline values: CDR1 MDHEN, CDR2 SYDVKM. The CDR3 covers 16 residues. Trimming cost V 1 base and J 12 bases; bases outside gene matches: 13.

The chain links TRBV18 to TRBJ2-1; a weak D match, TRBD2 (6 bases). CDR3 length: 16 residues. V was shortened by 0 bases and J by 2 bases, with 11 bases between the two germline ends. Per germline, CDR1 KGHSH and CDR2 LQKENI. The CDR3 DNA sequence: TGTGCCAGCTCACCACCTGCTAGCGCAGCCTACAATGAGCAGTTCTTC. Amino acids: CASSPPASAAYNEQFF.

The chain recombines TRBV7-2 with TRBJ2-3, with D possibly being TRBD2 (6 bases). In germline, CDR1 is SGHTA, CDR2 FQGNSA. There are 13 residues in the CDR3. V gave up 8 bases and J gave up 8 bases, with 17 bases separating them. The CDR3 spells CASSGRGLGTQYF. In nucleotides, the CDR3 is TGTGCCAGCTCCGGACGGGGGTTGGGTACGCAGTATTTT.

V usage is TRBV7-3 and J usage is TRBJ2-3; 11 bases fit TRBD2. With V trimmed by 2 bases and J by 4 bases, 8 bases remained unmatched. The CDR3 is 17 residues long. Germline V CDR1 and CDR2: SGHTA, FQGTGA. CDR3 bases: TGTGCCAGCAGCTTAGCGGCTAGCGGGAGGAGGTCAGATACGCAGTATTTT. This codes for CASSLAASGRRSDTQYF. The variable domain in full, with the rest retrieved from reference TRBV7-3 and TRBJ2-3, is GAGVSQTPSNKVTEKGKYVELRCDPISGHTALYWYRQSLGQGPEFLIYFQGTGAADDSGLPNDRFFAVRPEGSVSTLKIQRTERGDSAVYLCASSLAASGRRSDTQYFGPGTRLTVL.

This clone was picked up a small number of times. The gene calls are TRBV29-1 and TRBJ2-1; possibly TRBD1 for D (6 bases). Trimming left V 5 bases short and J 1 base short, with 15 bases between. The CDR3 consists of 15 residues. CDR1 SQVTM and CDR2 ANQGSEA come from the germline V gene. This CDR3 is CSVTPGVRSYNEQFF. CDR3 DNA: TGCAGCGTTACACCAGGGGTTCGTTCCTACAATGAGCAGTTCTTC.

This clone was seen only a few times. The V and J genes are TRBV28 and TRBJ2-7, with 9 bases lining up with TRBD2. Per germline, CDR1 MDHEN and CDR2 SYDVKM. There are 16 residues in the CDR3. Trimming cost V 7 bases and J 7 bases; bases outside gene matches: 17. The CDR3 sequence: CASTGGAASGMREQYF. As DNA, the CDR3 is TGTGCCAGCACAGGAGGGGCGGCTAGCGGGATGAGGGAGCAGTACTTC.

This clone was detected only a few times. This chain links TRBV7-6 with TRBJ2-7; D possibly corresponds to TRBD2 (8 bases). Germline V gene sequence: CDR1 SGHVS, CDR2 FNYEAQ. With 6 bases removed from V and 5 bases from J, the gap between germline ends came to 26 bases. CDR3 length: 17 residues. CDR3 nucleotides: TGTGCCAGCAGGCAACTAACGGGAGGGGGCAACATCGACGAGCAGTACTTC. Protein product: CASRQLTGGGNIDEQYF. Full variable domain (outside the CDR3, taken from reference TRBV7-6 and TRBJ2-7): GAGVSQSPRYKVTKRGQDVALRCDPISGHVSLYWYRQALGQGPEFLTYFNYEAQQDKSGLPNDRFSAERPEGSISTLTIQRTEQRDSAMYRCASRQLTGGGNIDEQYFGPGTRLTVT.

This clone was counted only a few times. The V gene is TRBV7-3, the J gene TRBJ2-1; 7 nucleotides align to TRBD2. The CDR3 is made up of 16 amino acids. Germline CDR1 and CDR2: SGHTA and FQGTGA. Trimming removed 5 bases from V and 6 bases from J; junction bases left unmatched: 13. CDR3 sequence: CASSPRLAGEANEQFF. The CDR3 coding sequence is TGTGCCAGCAGCCCCCGATTGGCGGGAGAGGCCAATGAGCAGTTCTTC. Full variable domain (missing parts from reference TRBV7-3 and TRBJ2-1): GAGVSQTPSNKVTEKGKYVELRCDPISGHTALYWYRQSLGQGPEFLIYFQGTGAADDSGLPNDRFFAVRPEGSVSTLKIQRTERGDSAVYLCASSPRLAGEANEQFFGPGTRLTVL.

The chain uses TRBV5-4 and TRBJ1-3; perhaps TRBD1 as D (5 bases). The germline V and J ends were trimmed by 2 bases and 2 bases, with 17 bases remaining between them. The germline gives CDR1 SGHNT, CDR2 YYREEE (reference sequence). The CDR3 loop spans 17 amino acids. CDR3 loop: CASSLDFMTATGNTIYF. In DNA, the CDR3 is TGTGCCAGCAGCTTAGACTTCATGACAGCTACTGGAAACACCATATATTTT.

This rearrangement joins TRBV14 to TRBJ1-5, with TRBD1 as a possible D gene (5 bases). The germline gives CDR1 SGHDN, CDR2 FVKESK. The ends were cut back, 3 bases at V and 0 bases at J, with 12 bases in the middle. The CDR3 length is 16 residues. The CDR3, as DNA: TGTGCCAGCAGCCAGGGTGGGAGGGGTAGCAATCAGCCCCAGCATTTT. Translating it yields CASSQGGRGSNQPQHF.

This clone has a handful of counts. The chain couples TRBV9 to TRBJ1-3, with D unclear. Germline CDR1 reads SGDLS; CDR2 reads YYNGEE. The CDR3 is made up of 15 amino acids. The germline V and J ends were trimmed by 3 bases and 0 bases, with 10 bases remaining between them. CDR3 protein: CASSADTHSGNTIYF. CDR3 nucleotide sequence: TGTGCCAGCAGCGCAGACACTCACTCTGGAAACACCATATATTTT.

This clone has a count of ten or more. The CDR3 region has the DNA TGTGCCAGCACCGGAGGAGTTACCCCTGAGCAGTTCTTC. Translating it yields CASTGGVTPEQFF. This sequence joins TRBV11-2 and TRBJ2-1; TRBD2 might be the D (5 bases). The CDR3 length is 13 residues. In germline, CDR1 is SGHAT, CDR2 FQNNGV. Trimming shortened V by 7 bases and J by 9 bases, and 16 bases separated the two germline ends.